These T cell receptor beta chains were read from a single sample in a study of CD8+CD57+ T cells in acquired aplastic anemia. Via MiXCR, TCRdb re-called the reads, giving one row per CDR3 protein. The table has 160,000 or so distinct CDR3 sequences, 40% to 60% seen once; the top ten hold roughly 30%. The material sequenced was sorted CD4+, CD8+, or CD8+CD57+ T cells (not recorded which) from PBMCs. Source of these receptors: a human donor with aplastic anemia. Each CDR3 is given with its conserved first and last residue. The order of the fields is J gene, clone size, V gene, CDR3 protein. Clone size is given for some rows only: seen once, a few or many times, or a class if the clone is expanded.

j_call: TRBJ2-3
clone_size: many
v_call: TRBV13
cdr3_aa: CASSLLAGPTDTQYF

j_call: TRBJ2-7
clone_size: .
v_call: TRBV7-8
cdr3_aa: CASSLGPTGSYEQYF

j_call: TRBJ2-4
clone_size: few
v_call: TRBV4-1
cdr3_aa: CASSQDGALGPEGGPRYF

j_call: TRBJ1-1
clone_size: .
v_call: TRBV7-9
cdr3_aa: CASSSSWEMESEAFF

j_call: TRBJ2-7
clone_size: .
v_call: TRBV7-3
cdr3_aa: CASSLIRGYEQYF

j_call: TRBJ1-6
clone_size: .
v_call: TRBV9
cdr3_aa: CASSVAGQPSGSPLHF

j_call: TRBJ2-7
clone_size: .
v_call: TRBV27
cdr3_aa: CASSLTLTSYEQYF

j_call: TRBJ1-3
clone_size: many
v_call: TRBV29-1
cdr3_aa: CSVYIYSGNTIYF

j_call: TRBJ1-4
clone_size: .
v_call: TRBV4-1
cdr3_aa: CASSQDGGAAYEKLFF

j_call: TRBJ2-1
clone_size: many
v_call: TRBV29-1
cdr3_aa: CSVEADGTSSSYNEQFF

j_call: TRBJ2-7
clone_size: many
v_call: TRBV7-9
cdr3_aa: CASSAGETYEQYF

j_call: TRBJ2-7
clone_size: .
v_call: TRBV10-3
cdr3_aa: CAISEGGSGGYEQYF

j_call: TRBJ1-6
clone_size: many
v_call: TRBV4-1
cdr3_aa: CASSTGTGNSPLHF

j_call: TRBJ2-7
clone_size: .
v_call: TRBV9
cdr3_aa: CASSVETGTYEQYF

j_call: TRBJ2-1
clone_size: .
v_call: TRBV11-1
cdr3_aa: CASSLGRISALEQFF

j_call: TRBJ2-6
clone_size: .
v_call: TRBV29-1
cdr3_aa: CSVEGWGANVLTF

j_call: TRBJ2-3
clone_size: .
v_call: TRBV24-1
cdr3_aa: CASRETTLSTDTQYF

j_call: TRBJ2-1
clone_size: many
v_call: TRBV12-3/TRBV12-4
cdr3_aa: CASSYTPNNEQFF